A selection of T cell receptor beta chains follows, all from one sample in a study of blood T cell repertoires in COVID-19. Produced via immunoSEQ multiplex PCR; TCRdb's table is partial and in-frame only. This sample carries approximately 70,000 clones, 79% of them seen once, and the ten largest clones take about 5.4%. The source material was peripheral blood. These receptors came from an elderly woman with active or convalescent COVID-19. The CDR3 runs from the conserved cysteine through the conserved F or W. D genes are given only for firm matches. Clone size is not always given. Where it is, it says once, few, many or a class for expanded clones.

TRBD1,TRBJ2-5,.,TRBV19,TGTGCCAGTAGATCGACAGGGGGAGAGACCCAGTACTTC,CASRSTGGETQYF
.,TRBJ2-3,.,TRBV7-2,TGTGCCAGCAGCTTCTCCCGCACAGATACGCAGTATTTT,CASSFSRTDTQYF
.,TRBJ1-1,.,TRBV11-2,TGTGCCAGCAGCCCCCTGGGGGGAGGAACTGAAGCTTTCTTT,CASSPLGGGTEAFF
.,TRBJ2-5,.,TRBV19,TGTGCCAGTAGTAAGGGTGGGGGGAAAGAGACCCAGTACTTC,CASSKGGGKETQYF
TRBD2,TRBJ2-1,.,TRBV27,TGTGCCAGCAGTTTATCGCAAGGACTAGCACTCAATGAGCAGTTCTTC,CASSLSQGLALNEQFF
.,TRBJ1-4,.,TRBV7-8,TGTGCCAGCAGCTTAGTTGTGGGGGCCGGTTACCTGTTTTTT,CASSLVVGAGYLFF
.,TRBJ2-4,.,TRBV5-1,TGCGCCAGCATGGGGAGTATCGACAAAAACATTCAGTACTTC,CASMGSIDKNIQYF
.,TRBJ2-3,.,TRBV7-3,TGTGCCAGCAGCTTGATAGCGGAAGATACAGATACGCAGTATTTT,CASSLIAEDTDTQYF
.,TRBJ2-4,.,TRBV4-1,TGCGCCAGCAGCCAAGTCCCCCCCGGTGCCAAAAACATTCAGTACTTC,CASSQVPPGAKNIQYF
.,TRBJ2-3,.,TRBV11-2,TGTGCCAGCAGCTCTGTCGGGGGAGGAGATACGCAGTATTTT,CASSSVGGGDTQYF
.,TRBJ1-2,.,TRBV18,TGTGCCAGCTCCCATGGAGTCCAAAAACCTAACTATGGCTACACCTTC,CASSHGVQKPNYGYTF
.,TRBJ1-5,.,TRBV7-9,TGTGCCAGCAGCTCCCTTGGGAGGAATCAGCCCCAGCATTTT,CASSSLGRNQPQHF
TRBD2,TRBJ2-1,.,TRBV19,TGTGCCAGTAGTATAGATCCAGTACTAGCGGGGGGGCTGTCCTACAATGAGCAGTTCTTC,CASSIDPVLAGGLSYNEQFF
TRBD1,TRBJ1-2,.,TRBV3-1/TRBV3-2,TGTGCCAGCAGCCACAGGGACAGGGATGGCTACACCTTC,CASSHRDRDGYTF
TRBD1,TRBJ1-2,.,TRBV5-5,TGTGCCAGCCGCGAACAGGGGATACCCTATGGCTACACCTTC,CASREQGIPYGYTF
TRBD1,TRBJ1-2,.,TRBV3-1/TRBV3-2,TGTGCCAGCAGCCAGGGTCCGACAGGGATCTATGGCTACACCTTC,CASSQGPTGIYGYTF
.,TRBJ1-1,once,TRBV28,TGTGCCAGCCCAGCGCCCCAGGGTTGGAACACTGAAGCTTTCTTT,CASPAPQGWNTEAFF
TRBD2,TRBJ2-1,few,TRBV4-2,TGTGCCAGCAGCCAAGATAGGGGACTAGCGGGGGTTTATGAGCAGTTCTTC,CASSQDRGLAGVYEQFF
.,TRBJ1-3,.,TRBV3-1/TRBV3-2,TGTGCCAGCAGCCATGATCCACAGGGCTCTGGAAACACCATATATTTT,CASSHDPQGSGNTIYF
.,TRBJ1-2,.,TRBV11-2,TGTGCCAGCAGCAGCTCGTTTGACTATGGCTACACCTTC,CASSSSFDYGYTF
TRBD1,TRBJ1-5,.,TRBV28,TGTGCCAGCAGTTCGGGACAGACTAATCAGCCCCAGCATTTT,CASSSGQTNQPQHF
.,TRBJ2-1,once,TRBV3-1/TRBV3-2,TGTGCCAGCAGCCAAGAGGTTTTCCCTGGAGATGAGCAGTTCTTC,CASSQEVFPGDEQFF
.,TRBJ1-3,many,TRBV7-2,TGTGCCAGCAGCTTCATAGGAGCTGAAAACACCATATATTTT,CASSFIGAENTIYF
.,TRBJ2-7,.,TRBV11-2,TGTGCCAGCAGCGCAAGGGACTCCTCCTACGAGCAGTACTTC,CASSARDSSYEQYF
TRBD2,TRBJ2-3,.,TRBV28,TGTGCCAGCAGTTGGGTAACTGAAGCGGGAGTTCTGACAGATACGCAGTATTTT,CASSWVTEAGVLTDTQYF
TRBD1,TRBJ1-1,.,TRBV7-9,TGTGCCAGCAGGATAGACAGGGCCACTGAAGCTTTCTTT,CASRIDRATEAFF
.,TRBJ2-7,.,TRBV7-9,TGTGCCAGCAGCTTAGGGACAGACTCCTACGAGCAGTACTTC,CASSLGTDSYEQYF
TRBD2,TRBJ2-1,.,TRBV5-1,TGCGCCAGCAGCTTCGGCGGGGGGGTGTCGGTCCGTGAGCAGTTCTTC,CASSFGGGVSVREQFF
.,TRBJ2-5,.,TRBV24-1,TGTGCCACCAGTGACCGGGGAAAGACTGAGACCCAGTACTTC,CATSDRGKTETQYF
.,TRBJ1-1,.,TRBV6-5,TGTGCCAGCAGTTACAGGCAGGTAGCTTTCTTT,CASSYRQVAFF
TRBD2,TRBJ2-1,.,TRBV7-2,TGTGCCAGCAGCTTAACCTTACTAGCGGGCCTCGTGGATGAGCAGTTCTTC,CASSLTLLAGLVDEQFF
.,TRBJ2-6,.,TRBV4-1,TGCGCCAGCAGCCAAGAGATTAGCCTAGTCGGCTCTGGGGCCAACGTCCTGACTTTC,CASSQEISLVGSGANVLTF
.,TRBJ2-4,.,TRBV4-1,TGCGCCAGCAGCCACCCCGGGTTTTCCTTTGCCAAAAACATTCAGTACTTC,CASSHPGFSFAKNIQYF
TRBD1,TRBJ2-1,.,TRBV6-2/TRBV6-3,TGTGCCAGCAGTGAGACAGGGCGCAATGAGCAGTTCTTC,CASSETGRNEQFF
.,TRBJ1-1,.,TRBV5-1,TGCGCCAGCCGGACAGCAATGAACACTGAAGCTTTCTTT,CASRTAMNTEAFF
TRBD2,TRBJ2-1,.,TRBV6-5,TGTGCCAGCAGTTACAGCCTAGCGGACTCCTACAATGAGCAGTTCTTC,CASSYSLADSYNEQFF
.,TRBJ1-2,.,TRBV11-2,TGTGCCAGCAGCCCAGCGTCAGCTAACTATGGCTACACCTTC,CASSPASANYGYTF
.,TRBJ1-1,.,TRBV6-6,TGTGCCAGCAGTTACGCGGGGGTTTCAAACACTGAAGCTTTCTTT,CASSYAGVSNTEAFF
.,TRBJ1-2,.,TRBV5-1,TGCGCCAGCAGCCCGCGAGGGGCAGGGGAAGACGGCTACACCTTC,CASSPRGAGEDGYTF
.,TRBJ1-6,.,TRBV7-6,TGTGCCAGCCGAGACTATAATTCACCCCTCCACTTT,CASRDYNSPLHF
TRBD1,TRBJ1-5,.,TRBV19,TGTGCCAGTATGGGACAGGGTGGCAATCAGCCCCAGCATTTT,CASMGQGGNQPQHF